The 26 T cell receptor beta chains given below trace back to one sample, sequenced in a study of blood T cell repertoires in COVID-19. Some clones are missing from TCRdb's copy, which holds only in-frame ones; the method was immunoSEQ multiplex PCR. Here the sample spans under 80,000 clones, around 83% being singletons. The sample taken for sequencing was peripheral blood. All receptors derive from a man aged 65 to 79 with active COVID-19.

V usage is TRBV30 and J usage is TRBJ2-7; maybe TRBD1 (5 bases). Germline V gene lookup returns CDR1 GTSNPN and CDR2 SVGIG (reference sequence). This CDR3 is 13 amino acids long. The V end lost 3 bases, the J end lost 5 bases, and 14 bases lay between the germline ends. In nucleotides, the CDR3 is TGTGCCTGGAGGGGATGGGGCGTGAACGAGCAGTACTTC. It is translated as CAWRGWGVNEQYF.

The CDR3 protein is CASWAPNQPQHF. CDR3 in DNA: TGTGCCAGCTGGGCACCCAATCAGCCCCAGCATTTT. The chain recombines TRBV5-5 with TRBJ1-5; D remains unclear. The V and J ends lost 7 bases and 3 bases respectively, with 8 bases between them. The CDR3 covers 12 residues. Germline V gene data show CDR1 as SGHKS and CDR2 as YYEKEE (reference sequence).

J is TRBJ2-5 and V is TRBV18, with a tentative D call TRBD1 (5 bases). The CDR3 has 13 residues. Germline V lookup: CDR1 KGHSH, CDR2 LQKENI. V was pared by 0 bases and J by 4 bases, with 6 bases between. CDR3 sequence: CASSPPGRETQYF. DNA of the CDR3: TGTGCCAGCTCACCACCGGGGCGAGAGACCCAGTACTTC.

For the CDR3, the DNA is TGTGCCAGCAGCTTAGGACTAGCGGGAGGGCTTACAGGGGAGACCCAGTACTTC. Protein sequence: CASSLGLAGGLTGETQYF. The chain joins TRBV11-3 to TRBJ2-5, with 14 bases aligning to TRBD2. Unmatched junction bases numbered 9, after V lost 1 base and J lost 5 bases. Germline CDR1 is SGHNT and CDR2 is YENEEA. The CDR3 extends over 18 amino acids.

The rearrangement links TRBV19 to TRBJ1-6; D is unresolved. The CDR3 runs 16 residues. Germline assignment: CDR1 LNHDA and CDR2 SQIVND (reference sequence). Trimming pared 1 base from V and 9 bases from J, leaving 16 bases between. CDR3 DNA sequence: TGTGCCAGTAGTATAGTGCCCGGAGCGGGGTTTTCACCCCTCCACTTT. Amino acid sequence: CASSIVPGAGFSPLHF.

The chain combines TRBV18 with TRBJ1-2, with D perhaps TRBD1 (5 bases). The CDR3 consists of 12 residues. Germline CDR1 reads KGHSH; CDR2 reads LQKENI. V gave up 3 bases and J gave up 5 bases, with 7 bases separating them. The CDR3 reads CASSPDSYGYTF. The CDR3 DNA is TGTGCCAGCTCACCCGACAGTTATGGCTACACCTTC.

This clone was observed a single time. The rearrangement joins TRBV30 to TRBJ2-5; 12 bases map to TRBD2. Germline V lookup: CDR1 GTSNPN, CDR2 SVGIG (reference sequence). The V and J ends lost 3 bases and 2 bases, in that order; junction bases with no gene match: 7. The CDR3 runs to 16 residues. In DNA, the CDR3 is TGTGCCTGGAGGGACACCCTAGCGGGGGGGCAAGAGACCCAGTACTTC. Protein: CAWRDTLAGGQETQYF.

This chain connects TRBV7-2 to TRBJ2-2, with 8 bases identical to TRBD2. J lost 2 bases, V lost 1 base, and 6 bases had no gene match. The germline CDR1 and CDR2 sequences are SGHTA and FQGNSA. The length of the CDR3 is 17 residues. The CDR3 nucleotides read TGTGCCAGCAGCTTAGGGCCCCGGGGGGGAAACACCGGGGAGCTGTTTTTT. Residues: CASSLGPRGGNTGELFF.

The chain has TRBV15 and TRBJ2-7; 8 bases are a match to TRBD2. CDR3 length equals 20 residues. From germline, CDR1 is LNHNV and CDR2 YYDKDF (reference sequence). V gave up 0 bases and J gave up 0 bases; unmatched junction bases: 16. CDR3 nucleotide sequence: TGTGCCACCAGCAGAGATTGGTTCCCGGGAGGGGGTCTGAGCTCCTACGAGCAGTACTTC. This encodes CATSRDWFPGGGLSSYEQYF.

This sequence joins TRBV29-1 and TRBJ1-3; D gene unclear. Germline V gene data show CDR1 as SQVTM and CDR2 as ANQGSEA. The CDR3 consists of 11 residues. The germline V and J ends were trimmed by 5 bases and 4 bases, with 6 bases remaining between them. CDR3 DNA sequence: TGCAGCGTTTCCCGGGGAAACACCATATATTTT. Amino acids: CSVSRGNTIYF.

The chain is built from TRBV28 and TRBJ2-5; D is undetermined. The germline V gene encodes CDR1 MDHEN and CDR2 SYDVKM. Deletions cut 3 bases from V and 5 bases from J, with 10 bases between. CDR3 length equals 13 residues. Written as DNA, the CDR3 is TGTGCCAGCAGTTTGCGCCCAGCGGAGACCCAGTACTTC. Protein product: CASSLRPAETQYF.

V gene TRBV6-2 or TRBV6-3 combines with J gene TRBJ2-5; D gene uncertain. In germline, CDR1 is MNHEY, CDR2 SVGEGT. The CDR3 is 13 amino acids. V was shortened by 2 bases and J by 5 bases, with 9 bases between the two germline ends. This chain's CDR3 is CASSYGLWETQYF. As DNA, the CDR3 is TGTGCCAGCAGTTACGGGCTTTGGGAGACCCAGTACTTC.

The chain is built from TRBV6-6 and TRBJ2-3, with 10 bases identical to TRBD1. This CDR3 region has 14 residues. In germline, CDR1 is MNHNY, CDR2 SVGAGI (reference sequence). The ends lost 8 bases at V and 1 base at J; junction bases unmatched: 3. CDR3 bases: TGTGCCAGCGGGACAGGGGTCGGCACAGATACGCAGTATTTT. Encoded protein: CASGTGVGTDTQYF.

The J gene is TRBJ2-7, the V gene TRBV19, with TRBD2 matching 14 bases. There are 15 residues in the CDR3. Germline V gene sequence: CDR1 LNHDA, CDR2 SQIVND (reference sequence). The V and J ends lost 6 bases and 0 bases, in that order; junction bases with no gene match: 1. The CDR3 coding sequence is TGTGCCAGTAGGGGGACTAGCGGGAGCTCCTACGAGCAGTACTTC. Translated: CASRGTSGSSYEQYF.

This clone appeared a single time. The V gene is TRBV28, the J gene TRBJ2-3; 11 bases match TRBD2. After removal of 5 bases from V and 0 bases from J, the junction contained 7 bases not matched to a gene. Germline CDR1 is MDHEN and CDR2 is SYDVKM. The length of the CDR3 is 17 residues. The chain's CDR3 is CASSTRTSGPSTDTQYF. The CDR3 DNA follows: TGTGCCAGCAGTACCCGGACTAGCGGGCCCAGCACAGATACGCAGTATTTT.

For the CDR3, the DNA is TGTGCCAGCAGTGACAGGGGGCTGTTTAACTATGGCTACACCTTC. It is translated as CASSDRGLFNYGYTF. The chain uses TRBV6-1 and TRBJ1-2; 8 positions match TRBD1. V lost 3 bases and J lost 1; bases outside the gene matches: 4. The CDR3 has 15 residues. Per the germline V gene, CDR1 is MNHNS and CDR2 is SASEGT.

The V gene is TRBV12-5, the J gene TRBJ1-1; 10 bases are a match to TRBD1. The CDR3 is made up of 13 amino acids. Germline V gene sequence: CDR1 LGHNT, CDR2 FRNRAP. Germline trimming cut 6 bases from V and 3 bases from J; bases unmatched to any gene: 1. The CDR3 DNA reads TGTGCTAGTGGGGACAGGGGGGACACTGAAGCTTTCTTT. Amino acid sequence: CASGDRGDTEAFF.

V gene TRBV2 combines with J gene TRBJ2-1, with 7 bases fitting TRBD2. This CDR3 contains 13 residues. Per the germline V gene, CDR1 is SNHLY and CDR2 is FYNNEI. The V segment lost 7 bases and the J segment 6 bases; nucleotides outside the gene matches: 6. The CDR3 DNA follows: TGTGCCAGCACCCCACTAGCGTCCAATGAGCAGTTCTTC. Residues: CASTPLASNEQFF.

V usage is TRBV7-8 and J usage is TRBJ2-2, with a possible D match to TRBD1 (5 bases). Trimming left V 7 bases short and J 7 bases short, with 10 bases between. Germline assignment: CDR1 SGHVS and CDR2 FQNEAQ. The CDR3 is made up of 12 amino acids. DNA for the CDR3: TGTGCCAGCACCCTAGGGGTCGGGGAGCTGTTTTTT. This encodes CASTLGVGELFF.

CDR3: CASSLAQGRGGYTF. The CDR3 DNA is TGTGCCAGCAGCTTGGCACAGGGGCGGGGTGGCTACACCTTC. J is TRBJ1-2 and V is TRBV5-6, with 7 bases aligning to TRBD1. In germline, CDR1 is SGHDT, CDR2 YYEEEE. The CDR3 totals 14 residues. V gave up 0 bases and J gave up 7 bases; unmatched junction bases: 6.

CDR3 amino acids: CASSTRDSYEQYF. CDR3 bases: TGTGCCAGCAGCACCCGGGACAGCTACGAGCAGTACTTC. The V call is TRBV7-3, the J call TRBJ2-7; 7 bases map to TRBD1. V was pared by 5 bases and J by 3 bases, with 4 bases of the junction left unmatched. Germline assignment: CDR1 SGHTA and CDR2 FQGTGA. This CDR3 is built from 13 residues.

In DNA form, the CDR3 reads TGTGCCAGCAGTCAACAAGCGGGGGTAGGCTACGAGCAGTACTTC. Encoded protein: CASSQQAGVGYEQYF. This chain joins TRBV6-2 or TRBV6-3 and TRBJ2-7; 8 bases are shared with TRBD2. J lost 3 bases, V lost 5 bases, and 9 bases had no gene match. The CDR3 sequence is 15 residues long. The V gene's germline CDR1 is MNHEY and CDR2 SVGEGT.

The rearrangement joins TRBV12-3 or TRBV12-4 to TRBJ2-7; tentative D call: TRBD2 (6 bases). V dropped 3 bases and J dropped 7 bases, with 13 bases sitting between them. This CDR3 comprises 13 residues. The CDR3 protein is CASSLGTVGEQYF. The CDR3 DNA reads TGTGCCAGCAGTTTGGGGACTGTAGGGGAGCAGTACTTC.

The chain carries TRBV5-1 and TRBJ1-4, with TRBD1 matching 7 bases. The CDR3 extends over 16 amino acids. CDR1 and CDR2 from the germline V gene are SGHRS and YFSETQ. Trimming at V came to 4 bases and at J to 5 bases, leaving 11 bases not matched to a gene. The CDR3 region is CASSRWTGEGNEKLFF. DNA for the CDR3: TGCGCCAGCAGCCGGTGGACAGGAGAGGGGAATGAAAAACTGTTTTTT.

This chain connects TRBV6-5 to TRBJ1-2, with D maybe TRBD1 (6 bases). The CDR3 is made up of 14 amino acids. Germline-derived CDR1 and CDR2 are MNHEY and SVGAGI. Trimming stripped 4 bases from V and 8 bases from J, with 17 bases between. CDR3 sequence: CASSWTGQAGGYTF. The CDR3, as DNA: TGTGCCAGCAGTTGGACGGGACAAGCTGGAGGCTACACCTTC.

V and J are TRBV1 and TRBJ2-2; the table assigns TRBD2, which was not confirmed against the DNA. TRBV1 constitutes a pseudogene. This CDR3 region has 17 residues. Here the CDR3 reads CTSSQDLHWLAGGELFF. The CDR3 DNA reads TGCACCAGCAGCCAAGATCTCCACTGGCTAGCGGGTGGGGAGCTGTTTTTT.